The 28 T cell receptor beta chains listed next were all sequenced from one sample in a study of OX40 agonist ivuxolimab in advanced cancers. Profiled with immunoSEQ multiplex PCR; TCRdb holds only in-frame clones, not every one. The sample holds just under 60,000 clones, about 91% seen once. Sequenced material: CD4+ or CD8+ T cells sorted from blood, taken in a trial of the OX40 agonist ivuxolimab. The receptors originated from an adult with an advanced solid tumor such as melanoma, head and neck, liver or kidney cancer.

The V call is TRBV11-2, the J call TRBJ2-5, with 10 bases fitting TRBD1. The CDR3 runs 15 residues. The junction had 8 bases not matched to a gene; V was cut back by 5 bases and J by 5 bases. CDR1 and CDR2 (germline): SGHAT, FQNNGV. DNA of the CDR3: TGTGCCAGCAGCCTAAACCGACAGGGGGCGGAGACCCAGTACTTC. It yields the protein CASSLNRQGAETQYF.

The CDR3 protein is CASSLPGSYNEQFF. The CDR3 nucleotides are TGTGCCAGCAGTTTACCGGGCTCCTACAATGAGCAGTTCTTC. The rearrangement joins TRBV28 to TRBJ2-1, with D unclear. The V gene lost 2 bases and the J gene lost 0 bases, with 5 bases spanning the gap. Germline assignment: CDR1 MDHEN and CDR2 SYDVKM. The CDR3 is made up of 14 amino acids.

V gene TRBV4-1 combines with J gene TRBJ2-1, with D possibly matching TRBD2 (5 bases). The CDR3 loop spans 15 amino acids. V lost 1 base and J 7 bases, leaving 14 bases between the germline ends. CDR1 and CDR2 from the germline V gene are MGHRA and YSYEKL. DNA of the CDR3: TGCGCCAGCAGCCAAGCCCCGGGAAGAAGGAATGAGCAGTTCTTC. It is translated as CASSQAPGRRNEQFF.

The chain carries TRBV5-1 and TRBJ2-7, with a tentative D call TRBD1 (5 bases). The CDR3 spans 15 residues. The germline V and J ends were trimmed by 0 bases and 0 bases, with 10 bases remaining between them. Germline V gene lookup returns CDR1 SGHRS and CDR2 YFSETQ. The CDR3 sequence is CASSLGQDSSYEQYF. For the CDR3, the DNA is TGCGCCAGCAGCTTGGGGCAAGACAGCTCCTACGAGCAGTACTTC.

The chain joins TRBV7-2 to TRBJ2-7, with D unclear. This CDR3 is built from 12 residues. Deletions cut 1 base from V and 7 bases from J, with 8 bases between. Germline values: CDR1 SGHTA, CDR2 FQGNSA. The CDR3 nucleotides read TGTGCCAGCAGCTTAGTATCTGGTGAGCAGTACTTC. Translating it yields CASSLVSGEQYF. Filled out from reference TRBV7-2 and TRBJ2-7, the complete variable domain reads GAGVSQSPSNKVTEKGKDVELRCDPISGHTALYWYRQSLGQGLEFLIYFQGNSAPDKSGLPSDRFSAERTGGSVSTLTIQRTQQEDSAVYLCASSLVSGEQYFGPGTRLTVT.

The sample holds a few counts of this clone. V usage is TRBV28 and J usage is TRBJ2-7; TRBD2 matches 9 bases. V was pared by 3 bases and J by 6 bases, with 6 bases of the junction left unmatched. This CDR3 spans 14 amino acids. Germline assignment: CDR1 MDHEN and CDR2 SYDVKM. The CDR3, as DNA: TGTGCCAGCAGTTTGATAGCGGGAGTCAGCGAGCAGTACTTC. It encodes CASSLIAGVSEQYF.

This clone was counted once. The rearrangement links TRBV6-1 to TRBJ2-2; possibly TRBD2 for D (5 bases). V was cut by 2 bases and J by 4 bases, with 14 bases left in between. CDR1 is MNHNS and CDR2 is SASEGT in the germline V gene. The CDR3 is made up of 16 amino acids. Here the CDR3 DNA reads TGTGCCAGCAGTGAAATAACACCACGGGGCACCGGGGAGCTGTTTTTT. Translated, it gives CASSEITPRGTGELFF.

The chain is built from TRBV9 and TRBJ1-1; weak D call: TRBD1 (5 bases). CDR3 length equals 15 residues. Trimming removed 0 bases at V and 3 bases at J, with 12 bases between. Germline assignment: CDR1 SGDLS and CDR2 YYNGEE. DNA of the CDR3: TGTGCCAGCAGCGTAGAAATGGGGCTGGACACTGAAGCTTTCTTT. It is translated as CASSVEMGLDTEAFF.

The V and J genes are TRBV19 and TRBJ1-1, with D perhaps matching TRBD1 (5 bases). Trimming pared 4 bases from V and 0 bases from J, leaving 15 bases between. CDR1 is LNHDA, CDR2 SQIVND, per germline (reference sequence). The CDR3 length is 16 residues. DNA for the CDR3: TGTGCCAGTAGTAAACAGGTGGCCCTCATGAACACTGAAGCTTTCTTT. This gives the protein CASSKQVALMNTEAFF.

This clone is medium-sized. The CDR3, as DNA: TGCGCCAGCAGCCAAGACTTAGCGGGAGAGAGGGGCGAGCAGTACTTC. This encodes CASSQDLAGERGEQYF. This sequence joins TRBV4-3 and TRBJ2-7; 9 bases fit TRBD2. V trimming: 0 bases; J trimming: 6 bases; junction bases outside the gene matches: 9. Germline V gene sequence: CDR1 LGHNA, CDR2 YSLEER. This CDR3 region has 16 residues.

V and J are TRBV15 and TRBJ2-1; D is unclear. CDR1 LNHNV and CDR2 YYDKDF come from the germline V gene (reference sequence). V was cut by 0 bases and J by 3 bases, with 15 bases left in between. The CDR3 covers 17 residues. CDR3 residues: CATSRDHPETGYNEQFF. The CDR3 DNA reads TGTGCCACCAGCAGAGATCATCCGGAGACTGGCTACAATGAGCAGTTCTTC.

A single count supports this clone. The gene calls are TRBV28 and TRBJ2-3; 9 bases are shared with TRBD1. This CDR3 is 19 amino acids long. CDR1 and CDR2 from the germline V gene are MDHEN and SYDVKM. V lost 5 bases, J lost 4 bases, and 19 bases stayed unmatched. DNA for the CDR3: TGTGCCAGCAGTGAGGGGACAGGGAAATACTCCCTTGTTTCAGATACGCAGTATTTT. It is translated as CASSEGTGKYSLVSDTQYF.

This chain joins TRBV23-1 and TRBJ1-2; D gene uncertain. TRBV23-1 is identified as an open reading frame with a role that is uncertain. Trimming stripped 1 base from V and 3 bases from J, with 12 bases between. The CDR3 sequence is 15 residues long. The CDR3 nucleotides are TGCGCCAGCAGTCAATTTAGAGGTAAGGACTATGGCTACACCTTC. Protein product: CASSQFRGKDYGYTF.

The chain combines TRBV19 with TRBJ1-1; possible D gene TRBD1, 6 bases. With 5 bases removed from V and 1 base from J, the gap between germline ends came to 8 bases. The CDR3 consists of 13 residues. The germline CDR1 and CDR2 sequences are LNHDA and SQIVND (reference sequence). The CDR3 DNA is TGTGCCAGTAGTTGGGGGCGGAACACTGAAGCTTTCTTT. Translated, it gives CASSWGRNTEAFF.

This sequence joins TRBV21-1 and TRBJ1-5. TRBV21-1 is assigned pseudogene status. There are 11 residues in the CDR3. The CDR3 DNA sequence: TGTGCCAGCACCCTCGGGAAGGGGGGGCATTTT. It is translated as CASTLGKGGHF.

This clone appeared a single time. J is TRBJ1-2 and V is TRBV2; 7 bases agree with TRBD1. CDR1 is SNHLY and CDR2 is FYNNEI in the germline V gene. Trimming took 2 bases from V and 6 from J; bases not matched to a gene: 15. This CDR3 has 17 residues. The CDR3 DNA sequence: TGTGCCAGCAGTGAAATCCTCGGTAAAGGGGGCGTGGATGGCTACACCTTC. As protein: CASSEILGKGGVDGYTF.

The CDR3 DNA reads as TGTGCCAGCAGCGAGGGAGGGAGGGACTACGAGCAGTACTTC. Protein product: CASSEGGRDYEQYF. The J gene is TRBJ2-7, the V gene TRBV5-4, with 7 bases fitting TRBD2. The CDR3 is made up of 14 amino acids. Per germline, CDR1 SGHNT and CDR2 YYREEE (reference sequence). Germline trimming cut 4 bases from V and 3 bases from J; bases unmatched to any gene: 7.

The chain couples TRBV7-9 to TRBJ2-3, with 9 nucleotides matching TRBD2. The ends lost 3 bases at V and 6 bases at J; junction bases unmatched: 7. Germline V gives CDR1 SEHNR, CDR2 FQNEAQ (reference sequence). This CDR3 has 15 residues. This chain's CDR3 is CASSFGGRDFDTQYF. The CDR3, as DNA: TGTGCCAGCAGCTTCGGCGGGAGGGACTTTGATACGCAGTATTTT.

This chain joins TRBV7-3 and TRBJ2-1; a possible D gene is TRBD2 (6 bases). This CDR3 is 16 amino acids long. With 2 bases removed from V and 0 bases from J, the gap between germline ends came to 11 bases. In germline, CDR1 is SGHTA, CDR2 FQGTGA. The CDR3 nucleotides are TGTGCCAGCAGCTTATTAGCGGATAGCTCCTACAATGAGCAGTTCTTC. The encoded protein is CASSLLADSSYNEQFF.

This sequence joins TRBV27 and TRBJ1-1; 9 bases are a match to TRBD1. V shed 4 bases, J shed 1 base, and the junction held 4 bases outside the gene matches. CDR3 length equals 15 residues. The germline CDR1 and CDR2 sequences are MNHEY and SMNVEV (reference sequence). CDR3 nucleotide sequence: TGTGCCAGCAGTTCCCGGGACAGGGCGAACACTGAAGCTTTCTTT. Protein product: CASSSRDRANTEAFF.

The chain couples TRBV4-2 to TRBJ1-4, with unresolved D. Per the germline V gene, CDR1 is LGHNA and CDR2 is YNFKEQ. Trimming took off 4 bases at V and 8 bases at J, with 17 bases between the two ends. CDR3 size: 15 residues. For the CDR3, the DNA is TGTGCCAGCAGCCCTGAACCAGGTCACGGGGAAAAACTGTTTTTT. This encodes CASSPEPGHGEKLFF.

This chain connects TRBV5-5 to TRBJ1-1, with D unclear. Trimming removed 0 bases at V and 0 bases at J, with 3 bases between. Per germline, CDR1 SGHKS and CDR2 YYEKEE (reference sequence). The CDR3 spans 13 residues. The CDR3 spells CASSLGMNTEAFF. In DNA form, the CDR3 reads TGTGCCAGCAGCTTGGGGATGAACACTGAAGCTTTCTTT.

The V and J genes are TRBV19 and TRBJ2-7, with 9 bases aligning to TRBD2. In germline, CDR1 is LNHDA, CDR2 SQIVND (reference sequence). The CDR3 runs 16 residues. Trimming took 5 bases from V and 0 from J; bases not matched to a gene: 8. CDR3 sequence (DNA): TGTGCCAGTAGTCAAAGACTAGCGGAAGCCTCCTACGAGCAGTACTTC. It encodes CASSQRLAEASYEQYF.

This rearrangement joins TRBV6-4 to TRBJ2-3, with a possible D match to TRBD2 (5 bases). Germline V gives CDR1 MRHNA, CDR2 SNTAGT. This CDR3 spans 15 amino acids. Trimming removed 2 bases from V and 2 bases from J, with 11 bases in between. In nucleotides, the CDR3 is TGTGCCAGCAGTGACACAGCGGAGGTCACAGATACGCAGTATTTT. Its protein is CASSDTAEVTDTQYF.

This chain uses TRBV7-9 with TRBJ2-7, with TRBD1 identical over 11 bases. Germline-derived CDR1 and CDR2 are SEHNR and FQNEAQ (reference sequence). V was clipped by 5 bases and J by 2 bases; unmatched bases: 5. This CDR3 contains 15 residues. The CDR3 loop is CASSPRTGGTYEQYF. CDR3 nucleotide sequence: TGTGCCAGCAGCCCTCGGACAGGGGGCACCTACGAGCAGTACTTC.

Only one count was recorded for this clone. CDR3 DNA: TGTGCCAGTTCTATACTAGCGGGAGTGGCTGAGCAGTTCTTC. This encodes CASSILAGVAEQFF. The gene calls are TRBV19 and TRBJ2-1, with 11 bases lining up with TRBD2. The V and J ends lost 8 bases and 9 bases, in that order; junction bases with no gene match: 9. The length of the CDR3 is 14 residues. Germline V gene lookup returns CDR1 LNHDA and CDR2 SQIVND (reference sequence). Supplemented by reference TRBV19 and TRBJ2-1, the full variable domain reads DGGITQSPKYLFRKEGQNVTLSCEQNLNHDAMYWYRQDPGQGLRLIYYSQIVNDFQKGDIAEGYSVSREKKESFPLTVTSAQKNPTAFYLCASSILAGVAEQFFGPGTRLTVL.

This chain joins TRBV6-4 and TRBJ2-2, with unresolved D. The CDR3 totals 14 residues. Germline V gene lookup returns CDR1 MRHNA and CDR2 SNTAGT. Trimming took 4 bases from V and 3 from J, leaving 9 bases between them. The CDR3 DNA sequence: TGTGCCAGCAGTGGCACAGAGGACACCGGGGAGCTGTTTTTT. Amino acid sequence: CASSGTEDTGELFF.

The count of this clone is one. The chain is built from TRBV5-6 and TRBJ2-6, with TRBD1 as a possible D gene (6 bases). With 4 bases removed from V and 0 bases from J, the gap between germline ends came to 14 bases. The germline V gene has CDR1 SGHDT and CDR2 YYEEEE. This CDR3 has 17 amino acids. The CDR3 protein is CASSDGTTYSGANVLTF. CDR3 coding DNA: TGTGCCAGCAGCGACGGGACAACCTACTCTGGGGCCAACGTCCTGACTTTC. Variable domain in full (rest from reference TRBV5-6 and TRBJ2-6): DAGVTQSPTHLIKTRGQQVTLRCSPKSGHDTVSWYQQALGQGPQFIFQYYEEEERQRGNFPDRFSGHQFPNYSSELNVNALLLGDSALYLCASSDGTTYSGANVLTFGAGSRLTVL.